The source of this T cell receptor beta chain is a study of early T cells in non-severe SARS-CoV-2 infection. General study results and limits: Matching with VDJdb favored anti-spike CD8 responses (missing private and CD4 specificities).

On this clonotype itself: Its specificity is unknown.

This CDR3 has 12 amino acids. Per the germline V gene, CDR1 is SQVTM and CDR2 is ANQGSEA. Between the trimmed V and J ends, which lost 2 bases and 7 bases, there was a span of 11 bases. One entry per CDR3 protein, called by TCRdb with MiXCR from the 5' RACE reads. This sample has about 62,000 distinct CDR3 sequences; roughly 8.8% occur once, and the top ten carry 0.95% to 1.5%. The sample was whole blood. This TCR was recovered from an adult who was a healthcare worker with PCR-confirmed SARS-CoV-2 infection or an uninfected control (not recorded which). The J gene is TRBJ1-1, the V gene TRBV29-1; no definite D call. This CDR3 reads CSVEFQASEAFF. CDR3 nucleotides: TGCAGCGTTGAATTTCAGGCCAGTGAAGCTTTCTTT.